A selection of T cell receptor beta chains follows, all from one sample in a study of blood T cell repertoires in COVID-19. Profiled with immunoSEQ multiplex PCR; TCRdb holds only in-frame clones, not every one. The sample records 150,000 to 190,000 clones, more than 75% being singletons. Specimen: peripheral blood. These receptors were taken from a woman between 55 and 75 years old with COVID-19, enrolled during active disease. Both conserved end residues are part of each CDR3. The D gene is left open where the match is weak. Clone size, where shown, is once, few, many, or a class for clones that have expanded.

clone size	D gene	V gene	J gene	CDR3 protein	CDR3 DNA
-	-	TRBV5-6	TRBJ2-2	CASSFRGPSVTGELFF	TGTGCCAGCAGCTTCCGCGGTCCCTCGGTCACCGGGGAGCTGTTTTTT
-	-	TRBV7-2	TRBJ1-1	CASSLRGRNTEAFF	TGTGCCAGCAGCTTAAGGGGCAGGAACACTGAAGCTTTCTTT
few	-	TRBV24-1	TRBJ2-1	CATSDSAINEQFF	TGTGCCACCAGTGATTCAGCGATCAATGAGCAGTTCTTC
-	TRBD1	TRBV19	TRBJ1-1	CASSTPYKGAAEAFF	TGTGCCAGTAGTACCCCCTACAAGGGGGCAGCTGAAGCTTTCTTT
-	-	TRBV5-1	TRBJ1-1	CASSSGMNTEAFF	TGCGCCAGCAGCTCAGGGATGAACACTGAAGCTTTCTTT
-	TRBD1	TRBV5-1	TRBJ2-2	CASQGADTGELFF	TGCGCCAGTCAGGGGGCCGACACCGGGGAGCTGTTTTTT
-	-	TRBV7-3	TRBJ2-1	CASSLTGGIYNEQFF	TGTGCCAGCAGCCTGACTGGGGGGATCTACAATGAGCAGTTCTTC
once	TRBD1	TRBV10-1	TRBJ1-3	CASTGQGAPSSGNTIYF	TGCGCCTCAACTGGACAGGGGGCCCCAAGCTCTGGAAACACCATATATTTT
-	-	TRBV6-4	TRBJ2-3	CASSDEAGRDTQYF	TGTGCCAGCAGTGACGAGGCAGGGCGAGATACGCAGTATTTT
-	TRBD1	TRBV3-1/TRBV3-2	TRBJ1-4	CASSQETGANEKLFF	TGTGCCAGCAGCCAAGAGACAGGGGCTAATGAAAAACTGTTTTTT
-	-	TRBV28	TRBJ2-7	CASSSPPSASYEQYF	TGTGCCAGCAGTTCCCCTCCCTCCGCGAGCTACGAGCAGTACTTC
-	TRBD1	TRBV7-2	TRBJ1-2	CASSLTRGYGYTF	TGTGCCAGCAGCTTAACCAGGGGGTACGGCTACACCTTC
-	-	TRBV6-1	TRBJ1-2	CASSEALRAGDGYTF	TGTGCCAGCAGTGAAGCGCTGAGGGCAGGGGATGGCTACACCTTC
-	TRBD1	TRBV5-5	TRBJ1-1	CASSFTGTGVQAFF	TGTGCCAGCAGCTTTACCGGGACAGGGGTACAAGCTTTCTTT
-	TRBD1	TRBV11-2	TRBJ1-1	CASSRQGIRTEAFF	TGTGCCAGCAGTAGACAGGGGATAAGAACTGAAGCTTTCTTT